These 21 T cell receptor beta chains were all obtained from the same sample, sequenced in a study of Graves' ophthalmopathy and Graves' hyperthyroidism. RNA transcripts were the template, and TCR beta CDR3 regions were amplified from them. HTBI primers were used in a first-round RT-PCR, which preceded a second-round multiplex PCR. TCRdb reprocessed the multiplex PCR reads with MiXCR, giving one entry per CDR3 protein. The sample carries about half a million distinct CDR3 sequences, roughly 14% recorded once. The sequenced sample was blood. The receptor set was obtained from a woman in her twenties or thirties with Graves' ophthalmopathy.

This clonotype showed up many times. The chain recombines TRBV28 with TRBJ1-2; D gene unclear. The CDR3 loop spans 13 amino acids. Germline V gives CDR1 MDHEN, CDR2 SYDVKM. V was trimmed by 5 bases and J by 4 bases, leaving 11 bases between them. The CDR3, as DNA: TGTGCCAGCAGTCTAACTCCTGCCTATGGCTACACCTTC. Translation: CASSLTPAYGYTF.

This clonotype was counted at least ten times. The rearrangement uses TRBV6-1 and TRBJ1-5; 9 bases are a match to TRBD1. This CDR3 is built from 13 residues. Germline V gene data show CDR1 as MNHNS and CDR2 as SASEGT. V lost 2 bases to trimming and J lost 13 bases; unmatched junction nucleotides: 6. CDR3 DNA sequence: TGTGCCAGCAGTGAACCGACTGGGACAGGGCAGCATTTT. Its protein is CASSEPTGTGQHF.

On this clonotype itself: A read error may explain this, as a much larger clone is one base away. J is TRBJ1-2 and V is TRBV13, with TRBD1 as a possible D gene (5 bases). The germline V gene has CDR1 PRHDT and CDR2 FYEKMQ (reference sequence). CDR3 length: 14 amino acids. Trimming removed 10 bases at V and 0 bases at J, with 15 bases between. The CDR3 region is CAIIRQIANYGYTF. The CDR3 DNA reads TGTGCCATCATTAGACAGATAGCTAACTATGGCTACACCTTC.

This chain joins TRBV5-5 and TRBJ2-7; D perhaps matches TRBD1 (5 bases). Trimming left V 2 bases short and J 4 bases short, with 16 bases between. The CDR3 is 15 residues long. Per the germline V gene, CDR1 is SGHKS and CDR2 is YYEKEE (reference sequence). CDR3 amino acids: CASSFSSRASYEQYF. CDR3 coding DNA: TGTGCCAGCAGCTTTAGTTCCAGGGCCTCATACGAGCAGTACTTC.

This clonotype was seen at least ten times. The chain uses TRBV11-1 and TRBJ2-7, with TRBD1 as a possible D gene (6 bases). CDR1 SGHAT and CDR2 FQDESV come from the germline V gene (reference sequence). This CDR3 has 14 residues. The V and J ends lost 6 bases and 3 bases respectively, with 15 bases between them. In DNA, the CDR3 is TGTGCCAGCAGACCCACAGGGTTGGACTACGAGCAGTACTTC. It encodes CASRPTGLDYEQYF.

The chain couples TRBV12-3 or TRBV12-4 to TRBJ2-7; TRBD1 aligns across 11 bases. The CDR3 contains 17 residues. After removal of 1 base from V and 0 bases from J, the junction contained 5 bases not matched to a gene. For the CDR3, the DNA is TGTGCCAGCAGTTTAGTGGGACAGGGGGTGGGCTCCTACGAGCAGTACTTC. Translation: CASSLVGQGVGSYEQYF.

This clonotype occurred many times. V gene TRBV27 combines with J gene TRBJ2-7, with D perhaps being TRBD1 or TRBD2 (5 bases each). V dropped 5 bases and J dropped 6 bases, with 8 bases sitting between them. This CDR3 contains 11 residues. Germline loops: CDR1 MNHEY, CDR2 SMNVEV (reference sequence). CDR3 in DNA: TGTGCCAGCAGTAATGGGGGCGAGCAGTACTTC. It yields the protein CASSNGGEQYF.

This clonotype was counted many times. J is TRBJ2-2 and V is TRBV11-2, with D possibly matching TRBD1 (7 bases). Germline V CDR1 and CDR2: SGHAT, FQNNGV. The CDR3 spans 16 residues. V was trimmed by 4 bases and J by 4 bases, leaving 16 bases between them. The CDR3 protein is CASSSVGQGGTGELFF. DNA for the CDR3: TGTGCCAGCAGCTCCGTGGGGCAGGGGGGCACCGGGGAGCTGTTTTTT.

This clonotype was counted ten times or more. V usage is TRBV2 and J usage is TRBJ1-1; D possibly corresponds to TRBD1 (5 bases). This CDR3 has 14 residues. Germline CDR1 is SNHLY and CDR2 is FYNNEI. Trimming took off 9 bases at V and 1 base at J, with 15 bases between the two ends. The CDR3 protein is CASHNRGSNTEAFF. As DNA, the CDR3 is TGTGCCAGTCACAATCGGGGGTCGAACACTGAAGCTTTCTTT.

This clonotype was seen many times. The rearrangement links TRBV6-5 to TRBJ1-6; no clear D gene. Germline V gives CDR1 MNHEY, CDR2 SVGAGI. Trimming cost V 2 bases and J 6 bases, with 8 bases left between them. The CDR3 contains 14 residues. CDR3 DNA: TGTGCCAGCAGTTACCTGAACCTTAATTCACCCCTCCACTTT. It yields the protein CASSYLNLNSPLHF.

This clonotype was seen at least ten times. The chain combines TRBV20-1 with TRBJ1-6; D unresolved. Per the germline V gene, CDR1 is DFQATT and CDR2 is SNEGSKA (reference sequence). Trimming removed 6 bases from V and 0 bases from J, with 12 bases in between. The CDR3 length is 15 residues. CDR3 DNA sequence: TGCAGTGCGTGGGAGAAGAGCTCCTATAATTCACCCCTCCACTTT. This gives the protein CSAWEKSSYNSPLHF.

This clonotype was recorded a few times. CDR3 coding DNA: TGTGCCAGCAGCTTGGTCCGGGACACCCTCCTCTACGAGCAGTACTTC. Translating gives CASSLVRDTLLYEQYF. The chain is built from TRBV5-6 and TRBJ2-7, with D maybe TRBD1 (6 bases). In germline, CDR1 is SGHDT, CDR2 YYEEEE. Trimming took off 0 bases at V and 3 bases at J, with 16 bases between the two ends. This CDR3 is built from 16 residues. Full variable domain (rest looked up from reference TRBV5-6 and TRBJ2-7): DAGVTQSPTHLIKTRGQQVTLRCSPKSGHDTVSWYQQALGQGPQFIFQYYEEEERQRGNFPDRFSGHQFPNYSSELNVNALLLGDSALYLCASSLVRDTLLYEQYFGPGTRLTVT.

This clonotype was observed a handful of times. This chain joins TRBV4-1 and TRBJ2-6; no clear D. The V gene's germline CDR1 is MGHRA and CDR2 YSYEKL. V gave up 1 base and J gave up 2 bases, with 12 bases separating them. The CDR3 is 17 amino acids. The CDR3 DNA reads TGCGCCAGCAGCCAAGTTCGCACAGTGACTGGGGCCAACGTCCTGACTTTC. It translates to CASSQVRTVTGANVLTF.

This clonotype has a count of ten or more. J is TRBJ1-1 and V is TRBV20-1; D perhaps matches TRBD1 (5 bases). Germline V gene sequence: CDR1 DFQATT, CDR2 SNEGSKA (reference sequence). The CDR3 has 13 amino acids. Between the trimmed V and J ends, which lost 6 bases and 5 bases, there was a span of 16 bases. The CDR3 nucleotides read TGCAGTGCGCACCTAATCGGGGCAACTGAAGCTTTCTTT. Its translation: CSAHLIGATEAFF.

This clonotype was found many times. The V and J genes are TRBV30 and TRBJ2-2; 11 bases fit TRBD2. The CDR3 length is 15 residues. Germline assignment: CDR1 GTSNPN and CDR2 SVGIG (reference sequence). Trimming removed 0 bases from V and 6 bases from J; junction bases left unmatched: 3. The CDR3 coding sequence is TGTGCCTGGAGTGTAGTTAGCGGGAGGGCCGGGGAGCTGTTTTTT. Residues: CAWSVVSGRAGELFF.

The rearrangement links TRBV28 to TRBJ1-5; TRBD1 aligns across 7 bases. Germline CDR1 and CDR2: MDHEN and SYDVKM. V was clipped by 2 bases and J by 6 bases; unmatched bases: 7. This CDR3 is 15 amino acids long. This CDR3 is CASSLKGAGRQPQHF. CDR3 nucleotides: TGTGCCAGCAGTTTAAAGGGGGCAGGGCGTCAGCCCCAGCATTTT.

This chain connects TRBV4-2 to TRBJ1-2; 9 bases line up with TRBD1. CDR1 and CDR2 from the germline V gene are LGHNA and YNFKEQ. The CDR3 is 15 amino acids. V trimming: 0 bases; J trimming: 6 bases; junction bases outside the gene matches: 5. CDR3 sequence reads: CASSQDGGQGDGYTF. The CDR3, as DNA: TGTGCCAGCAGCCAAGATGGGGGACAGGGAGATGGCTACACCTTC.

This clonotype has a count of ten or more. This sequence joins TRBV25-1 and TRBJ1-2; TRBD1 matches 9 bases. Germline V lookup: CDR1 MGHDK, CDR2 SYGVNS. This CDR3 is 13 amino acids long. The V gene end was trimmed by 2 bases and the J gene end by 7 bases; junction bases not matched to a gene: 2. The CDR3 spells CASSETGGSGYTF. In DNA form, the CDR3 reads TGTGCCAGCAGTGAAACAGGGGGCTCTGGCTACACCTTC.

This clonotype showed up many times. The CDR3 DNA is TGTGCCAGCAGTGATACGTACCAAGAGACCCAGTACTTC. Protein: CASSDTYQETQYF. The chain recombines TRBV6-1 with TRBJ2-5; D ambiguous. CDR3 size: 13 residues. Trimming left V 3 bases short and J 0 bases short, with 5 bases between. Germline V gene sequence: CDR1 MNHNS, CDR2 SASEGT.

The chain uses TRBV7-2 and TRBJ2-5, with TRBD1 identical over 8 bases. V gave up 7 bases and J gave up 4 bases; unmatched junction bases: 5. The germline V gene has CDR1 SGHTA and CDR2 FQGNSA. The CDR3 covers 13 residues. In nucleotides, the CDR3 is TGTGCCAGCACGACCGACAGGGGAGAGACCCAGTACTTC. Translated, it gives CASTTDRGETQYF.

This clonotype appeared many times. The chain uses TRBV20-1 and TRBJ2-4, with 7 bases aligning to TRBD2. Trimming cost V 1 base and J 8 bases; bases outside gene matches: 5. From germline, CDR1 is DFQATT and CDR2 SNEGSKA (reference sequence). This CDR3 is 13 amino acids long. CDR3 sequence reads: CSARALAVDIQYF. In DNA form, the CDR3 reads TGCAGTGCTAGAGCCCTAGCGGTTGACATTCAGTACTTC.